One and the same sample provided the 11 T cell receptor beta chains below, sequenced in a study of beta chain features in type 1 diabetes. What was sequenced were expressed TCRB transcripts, since all of the isolated RNA had been reverse transcribed. Method: immunoSEQ multiplex PCR; TCRdb's copy keeps in-frame clones and lacks some. Among 900,000 or so clones listed, 17% were seen once. The material sequenced was naive CD4+ T cells from blood. The receptors were gathered from a woman aged 18-29 years in good health.

This clone was recorded a few times. This chain connects TRBV2 to TRBJ2-5; possibly TRBD1 for D (5 bases). The germline V and J ends were trimmed by 4 bases and 1 base, with 13 bases remaining between them. Looked up from germline, CDR1 is SNHLY and CDR2 is FYNNEI. CDR3 length: 15 amino acids. The CDR3 coding sequence is TGTGCCAGCAGTGGGGGCATGGGCCTCCAAGAGACCCAGTACTTC. This translates into CASSGGMGLQETQYF.

The chain recombines TRBV10-3 with TRBJ2-6; 8 positions agree with TRBD1. This CDR3 has 19 amino acids. Germline V lookup: CDR1 ENHRY, CDR2 SYGVKD. Germline trimming cut 1 base from V and 5 bases from J; bases unmatched to any gene: 13. The CDR3 region is CAISEFTRTGIGRANVLTF. CDR3 coding DNA: TGTGCCATCAGTGAGTTTACCAGGACAGGGATCGGTAGGGCCAACGTCCTGACTTTC.

This clone was recorded a few times. The chain recombines TRBV4-1 with TRBJ2-7; no clear D gene. With 1 base removed from V and 7 bases from J, the gap between germline ends came to 14 bases. The CDR3 extends over 14 amino acids. Germline lookup yields CDR1 MGHRA and CDR2 YSYEKL. The CDR3 protein is CASSQVAVATEQYF. DNA for the CDR3: TGCGCCAGCAGCCAAGTGGCGGTAGCTACGGAGCAGTACTTC.

This clone was seen more than once but under ten times. The rearrangement joins TRBV7-3 to TRBJ2-3, with D unresolved. CDR3 length: 13 amino acids. Germline V gene sequence: CDR1 SGHTA, CDR2 FQGTGA. Trimming pared 1 base from V and 5 bases from J, leaving 7 bases between. The CDR3 DNA reads TGTGCCAGCAGCTTAAGTAGAGAAGATACGCAGTATTTT. It encodes CASSLSREDTQYF.

This clone was seen a few times. The chain joins TRBV18 to TRBJ2-7; D unresolved. The germline CDR1 and CDR2 sequences are KGHSH and LQKENI. Trimming removed 5 bases from V and 3 bases from J, with 5 bases in between. The length of the CDR3 is 11 residues. In nucleotides, the CDR3 is TGTGCCAGCTCAACCGACTACGAGCAGTACTTC. Residues: CASSTDYEQYF.

This clone was detected only a few times. The genes are TRBV21-1 and TRBJ2-7; the DNA was not compared with TRBD1, the D call given in the table. TRBV21-1 is a listed pseudogene. The CDR3 contains 12 residues. The CDR3 nucleotides are TGTGCCAGCAGCATACAGGGCGGCGAGCAGTACTTC. Protein product: CASSIQGGEQYF.

This chain uses TRBV10-3 with TRBJ1-1; the D gene is possibly TRBD1 (5 bases). The CDR3 is 12 residues long. V was cut by 8 bases and J by 3 bases, with 10 bases left in between. Per the germline V gene, CDR1 is ENHRY and CDR2 is SYGVKD. CDR3 amino acids: CAIGDRDTEAFF. Here the CDR3 DNA reads TGTGCCATCGGGGACCGGGACACTGAAGCTTTCTTT.

This clone was observed a handful of times. This sequence joins TRBV11-2 and TRBJ2-1; 11 bases match TRBD2. The CDR3 covers 17 residues. Germline V gene lookup returns CDR1 SGHAT and CDR2 FQNNGV. J lost 3 bases, V lost 1 base, and 5 bases had no gene match. CDR3 DNA sequence: TGTGCCAGCAGCTTAGTTAGCGGGAGGGCCCACTACAATGAGCAGTTCTTC. Translation gives CASSLVSGRAHYNEQFF.

The J gene is TRBJ2-1, the V gene TRBV7-8; tentative D call: TRBD2 (6 bases). Germline lookup yields CDR1 SGHVS and CDR2 FQNEAQ. This CDR3 contains 13 residues. V dropped 6 bases and J dropped 10 bases, with 16 bases sitting between them. The DNA of the CDR3 is TGTGCCAGCAGACTCCAAGTTGCGGGGGAGCAGTTCTTC. Its protein is CASRLQVAGEQFF.

The gene calls are TRBV6-5 and TRBJ1-2; D is perhaps TRBD1 (5 bases). The V end lost 0 bases, the J end lost 5 bases, and 10 bases lay between the germline ends. CDR1 and CDR2 (germline): MNHEY, SVGAGI. CDR3 length: 14 amino acids. The CDR3 nucleotides are TGTGCCAGCAGTTACTCAGAGGGGCTATATGGCTACACCTTC. This gives the protein CASSYSEGLYGYTF.

This clone was seen a handful of times. V gene TRBV4-3 combines with J gene TRBJ2-5; tentatively, D is TRBD2 (6 bases). This CDR3 comprises 16 residues. Germline CDR1 reads LGHNA; CDR2 reads YSLEER. V dropped 4 bases and J dropped 1 base, with 16 bases sitting between them. CDR3 bases: TGCGCCAGCAGCCCAGCCCGCTCTAGCGCCCAAGAGACCCAGTACTTC. Translated, it gives CASSPARSSAQETQYF.